The next 8 T cell receptor beta chains were all read from a single sample in a study of T cells in Graves' hyperthyroidism and ophthalmopathy (dated by TCRdb to about 2019). The library was produced with multiplex PCR. The sample was run on an Illumina HiSeq 2000. TCR beta CDR3 regions were amplified from RNA transcripts. For the first round of RT-PCR on the TCR CDR3, the HTBI primer set was used together with the Qiagen OneStep RT-PCR kit. The public reads were reanalyzed by TCRdb: fastp trimming at Q25, MiXCR alignment, in-frame beta chains only. Every CDR3 protein is listed once, alongside the most common genes and DNA of its rows. For this sample the table gives 690,000 or so distinct CDR3 sequences, of which under 20% were detected only once. The ten largest clonotypes hold roughly a sixth of the sample. The sample comprised blood. Every receptor here comes from a woman between 45 and 60 years old with Graves' hyperthyroidism that later progressed to Graves' ophthalmopathy.

This clonotype came up many times. The chain is built from TRBV2 and TRBJ2-3, with 7 positions matching TRBD1. Looked up from germline, CDR1 is SNHLY and CDR2 is FYNNEI. The CDR3 loop spans 16 amino acids. The J segment lost 2 bases and the V segment lost 6 bases, leaving 11 bases of the junction unmatched. As DNA, the CDR3 is TGTGCCAGCAGGAACGAGAGACAGGGTAACACAGATACGCAGTATTTT. Translating it yields CASRNERQGNTDTQYF.

The gene calls are TRBV16 and TRBJ2-2; 10 bases match TRBD2. Germline V gene data show CDR1 as KGHSY and CDR2 as FQNENV. With V trimmed by 4 bases and J by 10 bases, 9 bases remained unmatched. The CDR3 spans 15 residues. CDR3 nucleotides: TGTGCCAGCAGCCGGATAGCGGGGGGCCTGTCGGAGCTGTTTTTT. Translated: CASSRIAGGLSELFF. Using reference TRBV16 and TRBJ2-2 for the parts outside the CDR3, the full variable domain is GEEVAQTPKHLVRGEGQKAKLYCAPIKGHSYVFWYQQVLKNEFKFLISFQNENVFDETGMPKERFSAKCLPNSPCSLEIQATKLEDSAVYFCASSRIAGGLSELFFGEGSRLTVL.

Of note for this clonotype: Relative to the germline gene, one junction end is altered; a read error may explain this. This chain connects TRBV10-3 to TRBJ2-1; no reliable D call. There are 15 residues in the CDR3. Per the germline V gene, CDR1 is ENHRY and CDR2 is SYGVKD. The CDR3 DNA follows: TGTGCCATCAGTGAGTCGATTCTCGCCCGCAATAAGCAGTTCTTC. Protein product: CAISESILARNKQFF.

This clonotype was counted only a few times. The chain carries TRBV18 and TRBJ2-1; D possibly uses TRBD1 or TRBD2 (6 bases each). V dropped 3 bases and J dropped 4 bases, with 13 bases sitting between them. The CDR3 has 15 residues. Germline V gene sequence: CDR1 KGHSH, CDR2 LQKENI. Here the CDR3 reads CASSPGGTLYNEQFF. The CDR3 nucleotides are TGTGCCAGCTCACCCGGAGGGACATTATACAATGAGCAGTTCTTC.

The table lists this clonotype with a few counts. The V and J genes are TRBV7-9 and TRBJ1-6, with D hard to call. V gave up 2 bases and J gave up 9 bases, with 8 bases separating them. The CDR3 sequence is 13 residues long. Germline V lookup: CDR1 SEHNR, CDR2 FQNEAQ (reference sequence). The CDR3 sequence is CASSLKATSPLHF. In DNA, the CDR3 is TGTGCCAGCAGCTTAAAGGCAACTTCACCCCTCCACTTT.

This clonotype has a count of ten or more. The CDR3 DNA reads as TGTGCCAGCAGGTCACTAGCGGGGCGGCGAGAGACCCAGTACTTC. The encoded protein is CASRSLAGRRETQYF. The chain recombines TRBV2 with TRBJ2-5; 10 positions agree with TRBD2. V gave up 6 bases and J gave up 4 bases; unmatched junction bases: 8. Germline CDR1 SNHLY, CDR2 FYNNEI. This CDR3 is 15 amino acids long. Using reference TRBV2 and TRBJ2-5 for the parts outside the CDR3, the full variable domain is EPEVTQTPSHQVTQMGQEVILRCVPISNHLYFYWYRQILGQKVEFLVSFYNNEISEKSEIFDDQFSVERPDGSNFTLKIRSTKLEDSAMYFCASRSLAGRRETQYFGPGTRLLVL.

This clonotype was recorded a few times. The CDR3 reads CASSGTSGGDRSSYNEQFF. Here the CDR3 DNA reads TGTGCCAGCAGCGGGACTAGCGGGGGGGACCGTAGCTCCTACAATGAGCAGTTCTTC. The chain couples TRBV7-8 to TRBJ2-1, with 16 bases aligning to TRBD2. The CDR3 sequence is 19 residues long. Germline-derived CDR1 and CDR2 are SGHVS and FQNEAQ. Trimming cost V 5 bases and J 0 bases; bases outside gene matches: 7.

The J gene is TRBJ1-2, the V gene TRBV6-1, with D perhaps TRBD1 (5 bases). The V end was cut by 7 bases, the J end by 6 bases, with 6 bases between. Germline V CDR1 and CDR2: MNHNS, SASEGT. The CDR3 covers 10 residues. DNA for the CDR3: TGTGCCAGCAAGGGGAATGGCTACACCTTC. This gives the protein CASKGNGYTF.